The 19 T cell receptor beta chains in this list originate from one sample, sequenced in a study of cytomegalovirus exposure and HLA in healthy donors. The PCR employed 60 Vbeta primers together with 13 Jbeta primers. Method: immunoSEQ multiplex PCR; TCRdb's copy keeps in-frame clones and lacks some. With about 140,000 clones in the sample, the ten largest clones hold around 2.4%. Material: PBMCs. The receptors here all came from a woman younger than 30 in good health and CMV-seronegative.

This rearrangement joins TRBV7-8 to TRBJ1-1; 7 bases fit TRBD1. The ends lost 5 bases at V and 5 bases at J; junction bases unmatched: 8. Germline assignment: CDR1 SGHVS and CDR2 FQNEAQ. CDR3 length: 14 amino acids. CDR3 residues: CASSRRDSGTEAFF. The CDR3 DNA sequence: TGTGCCAGCAGCCGCCGGGACAGCGGTACTGAAGCTTTCTTT.

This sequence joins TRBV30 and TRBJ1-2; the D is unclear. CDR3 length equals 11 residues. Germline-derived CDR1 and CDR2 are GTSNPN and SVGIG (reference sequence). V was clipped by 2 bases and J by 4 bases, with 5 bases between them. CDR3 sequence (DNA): TGTGCCTGGAGTTTCGGCTATGGCTACACCTTC. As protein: CAWSFGYGYTF. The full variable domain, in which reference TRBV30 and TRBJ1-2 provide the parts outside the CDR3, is SQTIHQWPATLVQPVGSPLSLECTVEGTSNPNLYWYRQAAGRGLQLLFYSVGIGQISSEVPQNLSASRPQDRQFILSSKKLLLSDSGFYLCAWSFGYGYTFGSGTRLTVV.

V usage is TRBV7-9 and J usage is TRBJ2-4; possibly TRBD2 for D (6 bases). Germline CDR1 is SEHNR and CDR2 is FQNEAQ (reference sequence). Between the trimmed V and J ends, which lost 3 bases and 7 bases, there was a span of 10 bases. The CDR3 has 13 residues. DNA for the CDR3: TGTGCCAGCAGCTTCGGGGGTATGAACATTCAGTACTTC. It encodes CASSFGGMNIQYF.

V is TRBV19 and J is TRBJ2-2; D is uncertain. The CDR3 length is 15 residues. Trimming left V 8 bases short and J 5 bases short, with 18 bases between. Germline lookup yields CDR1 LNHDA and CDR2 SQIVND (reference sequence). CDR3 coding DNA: TGTGCCAGTTGTGGTTATCTTCCGAGGACCGGGGAGCTGTTTTTT. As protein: CASCGYLPRTGELFF.

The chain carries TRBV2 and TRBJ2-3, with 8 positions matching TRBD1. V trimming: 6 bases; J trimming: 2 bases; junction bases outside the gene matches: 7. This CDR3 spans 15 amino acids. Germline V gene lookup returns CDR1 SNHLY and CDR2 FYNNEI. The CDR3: CASRKQDRATDTQYF. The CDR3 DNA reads TGTGCCAGCAGGAAGCAGGACAGGGCCACAGATACGCAGTATTTT.

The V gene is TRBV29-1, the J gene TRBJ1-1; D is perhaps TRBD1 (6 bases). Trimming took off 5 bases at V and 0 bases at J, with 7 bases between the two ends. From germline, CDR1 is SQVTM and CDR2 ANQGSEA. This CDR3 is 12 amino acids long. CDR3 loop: CSVTGMNTEAFF. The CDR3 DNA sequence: TGCAGCGTTACAGGGATGAACACTGAAGCTTTCTTT.

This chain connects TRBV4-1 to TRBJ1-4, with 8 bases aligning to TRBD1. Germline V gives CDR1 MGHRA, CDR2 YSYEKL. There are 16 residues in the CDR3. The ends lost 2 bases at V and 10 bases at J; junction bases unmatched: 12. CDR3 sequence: CASSQSTAGGGGKLFF. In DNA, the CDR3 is TGCGCCAGCAGCCAAAGCACCGCAGGGGGCGGCGGAAAACTGTTTTTT.

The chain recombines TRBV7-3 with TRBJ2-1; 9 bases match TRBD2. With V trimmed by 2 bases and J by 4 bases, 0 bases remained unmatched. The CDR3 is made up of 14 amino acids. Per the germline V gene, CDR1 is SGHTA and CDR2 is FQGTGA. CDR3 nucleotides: TGTGCCAGCAGCTTAGCGGGAGGGTACAATGAGCAGTTCTTC. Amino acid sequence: CASSLAGGYNEQFF.

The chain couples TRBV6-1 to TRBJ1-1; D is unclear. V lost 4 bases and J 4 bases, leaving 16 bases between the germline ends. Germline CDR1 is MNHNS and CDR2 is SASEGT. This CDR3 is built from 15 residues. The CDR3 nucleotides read TGTGCCAGCAGTGCTCTCTCGGGTATCGGCACTGAAGCTTTCTTT. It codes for CASSALSGIGTEAFF.

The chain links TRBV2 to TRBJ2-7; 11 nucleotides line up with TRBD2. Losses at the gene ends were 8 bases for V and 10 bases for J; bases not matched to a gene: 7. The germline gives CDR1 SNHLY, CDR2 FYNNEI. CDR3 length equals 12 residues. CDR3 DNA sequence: TGTGCCAGCGGAAATAGCGGGAGGGAACAGTACGTC. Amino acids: CASGNSGREQYV.

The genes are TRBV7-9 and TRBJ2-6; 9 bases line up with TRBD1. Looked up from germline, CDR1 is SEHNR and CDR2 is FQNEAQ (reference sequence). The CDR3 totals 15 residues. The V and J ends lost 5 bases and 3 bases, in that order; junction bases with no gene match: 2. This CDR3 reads CASSTGGSGANVLTF. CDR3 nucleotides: TGTGCCAGCAGCACAGGGGGCAGTGGGGCCAACGTCCTGACTTTC.

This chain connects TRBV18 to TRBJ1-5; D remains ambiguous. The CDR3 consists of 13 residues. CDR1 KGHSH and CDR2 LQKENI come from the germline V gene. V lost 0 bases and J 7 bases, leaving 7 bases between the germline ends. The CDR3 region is CASSPPPGQPQHF. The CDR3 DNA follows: TGTGCCAGCTCACCACCACCAGGCCAGCCCCAGCATTTT.

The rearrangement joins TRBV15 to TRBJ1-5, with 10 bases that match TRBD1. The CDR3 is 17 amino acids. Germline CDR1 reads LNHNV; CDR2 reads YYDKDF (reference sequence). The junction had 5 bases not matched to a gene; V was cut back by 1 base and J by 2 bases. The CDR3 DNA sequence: TGTGCCACCAGCAGAGGGGACAGGGGAGGGGGCAATCAGCCCCAGCATTTT. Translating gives CATSRGDRGGGNQPQHF.

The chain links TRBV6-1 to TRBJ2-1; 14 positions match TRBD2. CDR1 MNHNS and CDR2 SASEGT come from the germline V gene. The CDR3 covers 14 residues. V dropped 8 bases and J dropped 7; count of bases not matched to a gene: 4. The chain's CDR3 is CASEGLAGANEQFF. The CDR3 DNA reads TGTGCCAGCGAGGGACTAGCGGGAGCAAATGAGCAGTTCTTC.

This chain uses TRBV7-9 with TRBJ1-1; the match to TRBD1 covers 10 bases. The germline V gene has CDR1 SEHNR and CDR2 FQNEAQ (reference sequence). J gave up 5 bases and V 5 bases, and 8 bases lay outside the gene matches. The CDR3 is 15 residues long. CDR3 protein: CASSAERDRGTEAFF. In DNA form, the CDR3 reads TGTGCCAGCAGCGCAGAGAGGGACAGGGGTACTGAAGCTTTCTTT.

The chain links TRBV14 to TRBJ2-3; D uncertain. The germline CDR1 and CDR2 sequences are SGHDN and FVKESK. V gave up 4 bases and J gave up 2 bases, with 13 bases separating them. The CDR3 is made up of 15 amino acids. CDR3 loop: CASSRQVQPTDTQYF. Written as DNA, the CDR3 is TGTGCCAGCAGCCGTCAGGTCCAACCCACAGATACGCAGTATTTT.

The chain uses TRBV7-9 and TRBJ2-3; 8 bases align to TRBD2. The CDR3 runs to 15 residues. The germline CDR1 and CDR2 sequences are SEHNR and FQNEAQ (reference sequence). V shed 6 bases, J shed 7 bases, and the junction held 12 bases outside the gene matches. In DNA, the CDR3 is TGTGCCAGCAGTTCAAGACAGCGGGAGACAAATACGCAGTATTTT. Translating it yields CASSSRQRETNTQYF.

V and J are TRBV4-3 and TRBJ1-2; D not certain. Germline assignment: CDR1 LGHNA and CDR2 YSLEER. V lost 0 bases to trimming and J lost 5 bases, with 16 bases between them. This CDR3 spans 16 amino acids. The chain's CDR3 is CASSQDLVAKRYGYTF. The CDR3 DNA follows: TGCGCCAGCAGCCAAGACTTGGTGGCTAAGCGGTATGGCTACACCTTC.

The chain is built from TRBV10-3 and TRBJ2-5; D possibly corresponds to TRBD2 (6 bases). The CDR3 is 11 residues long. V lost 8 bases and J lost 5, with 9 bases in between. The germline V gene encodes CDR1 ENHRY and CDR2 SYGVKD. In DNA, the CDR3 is TGTGCCATCCGGGAGCAGGAGACCCAGTACTTC. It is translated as CAIREQETQYF.